The T cell receptor (beta chain) described here comes from a study of human T cells and chemical hapten exposure (dated by TCRdb to about 2021). Some background on the complete study: For sensitization, 2% DPC in acetone was applied to a roughly 2 cm by roughly 2 cm area of upper inner arm skin. Patients additionally received weekly therapeutic DPC doses to the scalp throughout the roughly 24-week study period. Patch tests used Finn chambers with 0.01% DPC on the upper back, scored after 6 days by International Contact Dermatitis Research Group standards. Alopecia areata with under or over 50% scalp involvement, alopecia totalis and alopecia universalis were represented in the patient cohort, which was mostly female. Libraries were pooled for sequencing, and per-sample TCR yields varied mainly because of small differences in library volumes within the pool. This study followed changes in the peripheral blood TCR repertoire in vivo during primary and secondary sensitization of alopecia patients to the hapten diphenylcyclopropenone (DPC). Patient blood was sampled pre-sensitization (week 0) and at 2, 6 and about 24 weeks after DPC sensitization. Around 29 alopecia patients provided blood for TCR sequencing at one to four time points (pre-sensitization, 2, 6 and 24 weeks). The paper's findings and limits, for the study overall: Because all patients had alopecia, a presumed autoimmune disease, the immune response of the patients might differ from that of healthy individuals. Repeated subsampling changed both the strength of the expansion versus patch-test correlation and the threshold at which that correlation became significant. A positive correlation was found between the number of PT1 expanded TCRs and patch test score, with significance reached at thresholds 8, 16 and 32 but not 4. DPC sensitization did not change how many TCRs were above 1 in 1000 frequency, and no evidence was found of alterations in global repertoire structure. Expanded TCRs formed significantly more large CDR3 similarity clusters than pre-sensitization or healthy control sets, consistent with antigen-driven responses.

CDR3 length: 8 amino acids, cysteine to phenylalanine. Only the CDR3 DNA is retained, 24 bases long and in frame from the first base. The germline V gene encodes CDR1 SQVTM and CDR2 ANQGSEA. Regarding this clonotype: Its antigen target is currently unknown. An end of the junction does not agree with germline; a read error may underlie this.

Sample time point, as interpreted from the label and publication: pre-sensitization, week 0. The sample's treatment or condition label, in plain terms: therapeutic diphenylcyclopropenone sensitization with weekly scalp DPC. Blood at each patch-test visit was drawn before the patch test was applied. To be eligible, patients had to be aged 18 to 70, diagnosed with alopecia and judged suitable for DPC therapy, while pregnant patients were excluded. Total RNA was extracted from unfractionated whole blood that had been collected in Tempus Blood RNA tubes. To prepare the library, RACE was applied. The data were produced on a NextSeq 500. During library preparation, unique molecular identifiers were attached to individual cDNA molecules so that TCRs could be counted quantitatively and reproducibly. Each blood RNA sample was used to sequence both TCR alpha and TCR beta chains. Per the original workflow: Samples had a median of about 96,000 TCRs, with a range from roughly 23,224 to 700,000. The Decombinator software suite was used to annotate V, J and CDR3 in the TCR reads. Every sample was subsampled to the same number of TCRs (28,000) for the PS versus PT1 abundance plots. TCRs were defined as expanded if absent before sensitization and observed at least eight times at the 2-week time point. TCRdb reran the public reads through fastp at Q25 and MiXCR, keeping productive beta chains. Every distinct CDR3 protein forms one entry, paired with its most common genes and DNA. None of the V and J calls come from the authors' own analysis; TCRdb made them. Present in this sample are about 74,000 distinct CDR3 sequences, 12% to 15% of which were seen just once. Jointly, the top ten make up roughly 4.9% of the sample.

The chain is assembled from TRBV29-1 and TRBJ1-1, with the D gene not clear enough to name. Sequenced material: whole blood, taken in connection with sensitization to the hapten diphenylcyclopropenone (DPC). This sequence originates from a woman in her forties or fifties with alopecia areata. Some clones in this sample may be carry-over from other donors' samples. The base sequence is TGCAGCGTTTTGCCCTTTTTATTT. The resulting protein is CSVLPFLF. Reference TRBV29-1 and TRBJ1-1 proteins supply the regions before and after the CDR3; the full variable domain is: SAVISQKPSRDICQRGTSLTIQCQVDSQVTMMFWYRQQPGQSLTLIATANQGSEATYESGFVIDKFPISRPNLTFSTLTVSNMSPEDSSIYLCSVLPFLFGQGTRLTVV.